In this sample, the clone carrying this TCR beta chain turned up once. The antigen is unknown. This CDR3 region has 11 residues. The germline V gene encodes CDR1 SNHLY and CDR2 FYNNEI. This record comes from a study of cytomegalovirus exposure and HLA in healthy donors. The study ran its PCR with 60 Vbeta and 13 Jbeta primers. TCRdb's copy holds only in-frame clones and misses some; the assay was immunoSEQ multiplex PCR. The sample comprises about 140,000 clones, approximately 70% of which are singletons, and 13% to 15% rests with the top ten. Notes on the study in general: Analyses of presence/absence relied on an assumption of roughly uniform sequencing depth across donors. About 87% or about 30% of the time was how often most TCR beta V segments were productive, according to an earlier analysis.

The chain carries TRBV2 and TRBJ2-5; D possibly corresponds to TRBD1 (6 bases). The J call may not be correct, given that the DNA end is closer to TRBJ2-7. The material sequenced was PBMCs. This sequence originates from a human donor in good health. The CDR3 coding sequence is TGTGCCAGCATACAGGGATACGAGCAGTACTTC. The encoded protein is CASIQGYEQYF.